This T cell receptor (beta chain) was found in a study of beta chain features in type 1 diabetes. Findings of the study overall: Shorter TCRB CDR3s, moderately but significantly so, marked every one of the four CD4+ subsets in Type 1 diabetes patients.

About this clone: The target antigen is unknown.

What was sequenced were expressed TCRB transcripts, since all of the isolated RNA had been reverse transcribed. Read totals for stem cell-like memory T cell samples averaged about 930,000. Produced via immunoSEQ multiplex PCR; TCRdb's table is partial and in-frame only. The sample has tens of thousands of clones, about 64% seen once. V gave up 3 bases and J gave up 1 base, with 6 bases separating them. Looked up from germline, CDR1 is KGHSH and CDR2 is LQKENI. This CDR3 spans 13 amino acids. This sequence was found in a woman younger than 45 with type 1 diabetes. Sequencing was done on a sample of stem cell memory CD4+ T cells from blood. The J gene is TRBJ2-5, the V gene TRBV18, with unresolved D. The CDR3 sequence is CASSPHPQETQYF. DNA for the CDR3: TGTGCCAGCTCACCCCATCCCCAAGAGACCCAGTACTTC.